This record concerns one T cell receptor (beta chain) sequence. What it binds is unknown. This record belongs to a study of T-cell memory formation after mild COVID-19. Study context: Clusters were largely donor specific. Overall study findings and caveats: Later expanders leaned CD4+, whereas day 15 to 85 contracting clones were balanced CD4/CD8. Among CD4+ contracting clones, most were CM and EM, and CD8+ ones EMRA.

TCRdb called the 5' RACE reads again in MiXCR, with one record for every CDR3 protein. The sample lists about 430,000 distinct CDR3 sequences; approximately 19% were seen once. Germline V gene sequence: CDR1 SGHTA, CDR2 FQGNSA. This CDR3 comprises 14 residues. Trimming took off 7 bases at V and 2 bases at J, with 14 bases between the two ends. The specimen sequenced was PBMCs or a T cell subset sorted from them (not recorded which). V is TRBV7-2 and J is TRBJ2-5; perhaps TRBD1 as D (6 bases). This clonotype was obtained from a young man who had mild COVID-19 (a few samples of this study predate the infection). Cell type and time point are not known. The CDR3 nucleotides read TGTGCCAGCACCGTTAATCAGGGGCAAGAGACCCAGTACTTC. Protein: CASTVNQGQETQYF.